The 4 T cell receptor beta chains below were found in one sample sequenced in a study of OX40 agonist ivuxolimab in advanced cancers. Profiled with immunoSEQ multiplex PCR; TCRdb holds only in-frame clones, not every one. The profile shows more than 45,000 clones, around nine tenths of them singletons. Sample: CD4+ or CD8+ T cells sorted from blood, taken in a trial of the OX40 agonist ivuxolimab. The receptor set was obtained from an adult with an advanced solid tumor such as melanoma, head and neck, liver or kidney cancer.

This chain uses TRBV9 with TRBJ2-2; 11 positions agree with TRBD1. Per the germline V gene, CDR1 is SGDLS and CDR2 is YYNGEE. Trimming at V came to 1 base and at J to 6 bases, leaving 2 bases not matched to a gene. The CDR3 has 15 residues. In nucleotides, the CDR3 is TGTGCCAGCAGCGTAAGGACAGGGGGCTCCGGGGAGCTGTTTTTT. Residues: CASSVRTGGSGELFF. Variable domain in full (rest from reference TRBV9 and TRBJ2-2): DSGVTQTPKHLITATGQRVTLRCSPRSGDLSVYWYQQSLDQGLQFLIQYYNGEERAKGNILERFSAQQFPDLHSELNLSSLELGDSALYFCASSVRTGGSGELFFGEGSRLTVL.

The count of this clone is one. The chain uses TRBV2 and TRBJ1-2, with 7 bases identical to TRBD1. The V and J ends lost 5 bases and 6 bases, in that order; junction bases with no gene match: 6. Germline lookup yields CDR1 SNHLY and CDR2 FYNNEI. The CDR3 covers 13 residues. The CDR3 spells CASSRTGANGYTF. For the CDR3, the DNA is TGTGCCAGCAGTAGAACAGGGGCCAATGGCTACACCTTC.

The count of this clone is one. The chain joins TRBV2 to TRBJ1-4, with 9 bases lining up with TRBD1. CDR1 is SNHLY, CDR2 FYNNEI, per germline. The CDR3 is 15 residues long. V trimming: 2 bases; J trimming: 8 bases; junction bases outside the gene matches: 6. The CDR3 DNA reads TGTGCCAGCAGTGAAAGGACAGGGGTTGTGGAAAAACTGTTTTTT. This codes for CASSERTGVVEKLFF.

The J gene is TRBJ2-1, the V gene TRBV4-1, with TRBD2 matching over 8 bases. J was trimmed by 4 bases and V by 0 bases; bases with no gene match: 5. Germline V gene data show CDR1 as MGHRA and CDR2 as YSYEKL. The CDR3 spans 16 residues. CDR3 sequence reads: CASSQELAGLYNEQFF. In nucleotides, the CDR3 is TGCGCCAGCAGCCAAGAATTAGCGGGACTGTACAATGAGCAGTTCTTC.